This T cell receptor (beta chain) was sequenced for a study of Ad26.COV2.S vaccination and SARS-CoV-2 variants. Study-level background: Ad26.COV2.S, an intramuscular injection, was given once or twice 56 days apart.

V lost 5 bases, J lost 6 bases, and 5 bases stayed unmatched. CDR3 length equals 15 residues. In germline, CDR1 is MRHNA, CDR2 SNTAGT. Study findings and constraints: Participants given vaccine showed non-spike TCR breadth similar to that of placebo recipients. Reportedly, spike-specific CD8+ and CD4+ T cell responses achieved substantial breadth once vaccination had taken place.

The treatment is: around 19 received Ad26.COV2.S at low or high dose, single or two shots; roughly 5 received placebo; per-sample allocation not given. On day 63 after the first injection, vaccine and placebo recipients gave samples. With regard to this clone: Its antigen is unidentified.

The data were produced by immunoSEQ multiplex PCR, yet TCRdb's version contains in-frame clones alone and is incomplete. The table shows roughly 400,000 clones, with about nine tenths occurring only once. This TCR derives from a person aged 18-60 years who received the Ad26.COV2.S COVID-19 vaccine or a placebo. Sample: peripheral blood, taken in a trial of Ad26.COV2.S vaccine versus placebo. This chain joins TRBV6-4 and TRBJ2-2, with 11 nucleotides matching TRBD1. The CDR3 sequence is CASSPGQGAAGELFF. CDR3 nucleotide sequence: TGTGCCAGCAGTCCCGGACAGGGGGCGGCCGGGGAGCTGTTTTTT.